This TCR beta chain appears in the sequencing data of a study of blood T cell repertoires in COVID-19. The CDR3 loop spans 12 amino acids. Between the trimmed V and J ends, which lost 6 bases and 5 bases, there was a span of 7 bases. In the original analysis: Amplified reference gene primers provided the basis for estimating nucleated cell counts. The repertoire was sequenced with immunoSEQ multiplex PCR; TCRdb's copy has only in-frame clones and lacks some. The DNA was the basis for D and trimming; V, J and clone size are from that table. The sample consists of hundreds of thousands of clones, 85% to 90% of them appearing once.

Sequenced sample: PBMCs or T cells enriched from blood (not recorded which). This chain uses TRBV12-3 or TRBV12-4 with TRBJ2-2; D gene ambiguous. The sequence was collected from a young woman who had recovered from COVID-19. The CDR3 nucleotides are TGTGCCAGCAGGGCCTTGACCGGGGAGCTGTTTTTT. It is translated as CASRALTGELFF.